Listed below are T cell receptor beta chains from one sample, sequenced in a study of shared clonotypes between healthy human individuals. The protocol was immunoSEQ multiplex PCR, while the TCRdb copy is restricted to in-frame clones and leaves out a portion. The sample has some 690,000 clones, less than 95% seen once. The specimen was memory CD8+ T cells from PBMCs. Source of these receptors: a man aged 18 to 30 in good health. Some clones in this sample may be carry-over from other donors' samples. CDR3s include the opening cysteine and the closing phenylalanine or tryptophan. A D gene is named only where the DNA matches it firmly. A row's size may be missing; if present it is once, few, many or a size class.

CDR3 | length | J | D | size | V
CASSLGRGQTPIYGYTF | 17 | TRBJ1-2 | TRBD1 | - | TRBV13
CASKLANTGELFF | 13 | TRBJ2-2 | - | - | TRBV6-5
CASSFTTGVHGELFF | 15 | TRBJ2-2 | TRBD1 | - | TRBV19
CASSPGTATNEKLFF | 15 | TRBJ1-4 | TRBD1 | - | TRBV5-6
CASSRLAGDEQYF | 13 | TRBJ2-7 | TRBD2 | few | TRBV13
CASSQGRHEQYF | 12 | TRBJ2-7 | - | - | TRBV4-1
CASSARRLKAEAFF | 14 | TRBJ1-1 | - | - | TRBV7-8
CASSFDEQYF | 10 | TRBJ2-7 | - | - | TRBV28
CASSEVLYRGGSNQPQHF | 18 | TRBJ1-5 | - | - | TRBV2
CASSPTSGTSNEQFF | 15 | TRBJ2-1 | TRBD2 | once | TRBV7-8
CASSVGGSGELFF | 13 | TRBJ2-2 | - | - | TRBV6-5